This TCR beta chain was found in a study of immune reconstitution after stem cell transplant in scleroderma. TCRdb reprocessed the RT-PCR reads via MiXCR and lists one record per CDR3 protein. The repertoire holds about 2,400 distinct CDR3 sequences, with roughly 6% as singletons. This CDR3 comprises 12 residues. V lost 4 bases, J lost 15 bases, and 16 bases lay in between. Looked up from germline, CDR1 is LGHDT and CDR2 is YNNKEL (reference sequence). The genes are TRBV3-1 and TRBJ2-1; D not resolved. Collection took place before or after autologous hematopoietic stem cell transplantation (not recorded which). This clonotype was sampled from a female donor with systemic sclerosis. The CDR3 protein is CASSLQVGPPFF. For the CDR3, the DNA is TGTGCCAGCAGCCTCCAGGTAGGGCCACCGTTCTTC.